These 14 T cell receptor beta chains were sequenced from one sample in a study of Graves' ophthalmopathy and Graves' hyperthyroidism. TCR beta CDR3 amplification used RNA transcripts. HTBI primers served in a first-round RT-PCR, which a second-round multiplex PCR followed. TCRdb reanalysed the multiplex PCR reads using MiXCR and keeps one entry per CDR3 protein. Of about 400,000 distinct CDR3 sequences detected, around 16% appear once; the ten largest clones hold about 1.4%. The sequenced material came from peripheral blood. Every receptor here comes from a woman aged 18-35 years with Graves' ophthalmopathy.

Ten or more counts support this clonotype. The chain couples TRBV28 to TRBJ2-7, with 7 bases identical to TRBD1. CDR1 and CDR2 (germline): MDHEN, SYDVKM. The CDR3 has 12 amino acids. The CDR3 here is CVTGQQTYEQYF. The CDR3 DNA sequence: TGTGTGACGGGACAGCAAACCTACGAGCAGTACTTC.

This clonotype was seen repeatedly, ten times or more. The chain joins TRBV12-5 to TRBJ1-2; D gene ambiguous. The CDR3 covers 14 residues. Germline-derived CDR1 and CDR2 are LGHNT and FRNRAP. The germline V and J ends were trimmed by 2 bases and 4 bases, with 11 bases remaining between them. The CDR3 is CASGLSGRPYGYTF. The CDR3 nucleotides are TGTGCTAGTGGTTTGAGCGGGAGGCCCTATGGCTACACCTTC.

This clonotype was counted ten times or more. The chain uses TRBV11-2 and TRBJ1-2; D not resolved. This CDR3 spans 15 amino acids. V dropped 0 bases and J dropped 0 bases, with 8 bases sitting between them. The germline gives CDR1 SGHAT, CDR2 FQNNGV. CDR3 in DNA: TGTGCCAGCAGCTTAGAAGGCAGTCCTAACTATGGCTACACCTTC. The encoded protein is CASSLEGSPNYGYTF.

This clonotype was found a few times. The chain has TRBV4-1 and TRBJ2-4; D might be TRBD1 (6 bases). The CDR3 runs to 23 residues. Trimming pared 5 bases from V and 0 bases from J, leaving 35 bases between. Germline lookup yields CDR1 MGHRA and CDR2 YSYEKL. CDR3 sequence: CASSKQGLKSLPRGAIAKNIQYF. The CDR3 DNA reads as TGCGCCAGCAGCAAGCAGGGGTTGAAGAGTCTCCCTCGAGGCGCCATAGCCAAAAACATTCAGTACTTC.

This clonotype has at least ten counts. This sequence joins TRBV6-5 and TRBJ1-5, with D perhaps matching TRBD1 (5 bases). The germline V and J ends were trimmed by 6 bases and 6 bases, with 15 bases remaining between them. The germline V gene has CDR1 MNHEY and CDR2 SVGAGI. There are 14 residues in the CDR3. This chain's CDR3 is CASSPPRVGQPQHF. As DNA, the CDR3 is TGTGCCAGCAGCCCCCCCAGGGTCGGTCAGCCCCAGCATTTT.

This clonotype was observed many times. The rearrangement links TRBV30 to TRBJ1-2; D uncertain. V was shortened by 2 bases and J by 6 bases, with 7 bases between the two germline ends. The CDR3 has 11 amino acids. Germline CDR1 GTSNPN, CDR2 SVGIG (reference sequence). The CDR3 loop is CAWSTQNGYTF. CDR3 sequence (DNA): TGTGCCTGGAGTACGCAAAATGGCTACACCTTC.

This clonotype was found many times. V is TRBV20-1 and J is TRBJ2-7, with 7 nucleotides matching TRBD2. This CDR3 has 15 residues. J lost 5 bases, V lost 8 bases, and 18 bases had no gene match. Germline CDR1 DFQATT, CDR2 SNEGSKA (reference sequence). CDR3 region: CSPSGGRRAQHEQYF. Written as DNA, the CDR3 is TGCAGTCCCTCGGGGGGAAGGAGGGCCCAACACGAGCAGTACTTC.

This clonotype showed up many times. Here the CDR3 reads CASSDKGQGYNYGYTF. As DNA, the CDR3 is TGTGCCAGCAGCGACAAGGGACAGGGATATAACTATGGCTACACCTTC. The chain links TRBV11-1 to TRBJ1-2, with TRBD1 identical over 9 bases. J lost 1 base, V lost 5 bases, and 8 bases had no gene match. Germline CDR1 and CDR2: SGHAT and FQDESV (reference sequence). This CDR3 is 16 amino acids long.

This clonotype came up many times. V and J are TRBV20-1 and TRBJ1-2; D is perhaps TRBD1 (5 bases). Trimming took off 2 bases at V and 0 bases at J, with 22 bases between the two ends. The V gene's germline CDR1 is DFQATT and CDR2 SNEGSKA (reference sequence). CDR3 length: 18 amino acids. The CDR3 coding sequence is TGCAGTGCTAGACAATTGACCCGACGACAGCGAACTAACTATGGCTACACCTTC. Its translation is CSARQLTRRQRTNYGYTF.

This clonotype was counted only a few times. The CDR3 region has the DNA TGCAGTGCTAGAGAGGGGACATTGGAAGAGCAGTACTTC. Protein sequence: CSAREGTLEEQYF. The chain carries TRBV20-1 and TRBJ2-7; a weak D match, TRBD1 (6 bases). Between the trimmed V and J ends, which lost 0 bases and 7 bases, there was a span of 13 bases. Germline V CDR1 and CDR2: DFQATT, SNEGSKA (reference sequence). There are 13 residues in the CDR3.

This clonotype has at least ten counts. The CDR3 is CASVSTVQGVTYGYTF. CDR3 bases: TGTGCTAGTGTTAGCACGGTGCAGGGTGTCACCTATGGCTACACCTTC. V usage is TRBV12-5 and J usage is TRBJ1-2; maybe TRBD1 (5 bases). V was cut by 7 bases and J by 4 bases, with 22 bases left in between. CDR3 length equals 16 residues. Germline assignment: CDR1 LGHNT and CDR2 FRNRAP.

This chain joins TRBV7-9 and TRBJ1-2, with D perhaps matching TRBD1 (5 bases). This CDR3 has 13 amino acids. V was shortened by 6 bases and J by 2 bases, with 10 bases between the two germline ends. Germline CDR1 is SEHNR and CDR2 is FQNEAQ (reference sequence). The DNA for the CDR3 is TGTGCCAGCAGACCCCGGGACAACTATGGCTACACCTTC. Translated: CASRPRDNYGYTF.

This clonotype has ten or more counts. J is TRBJ2-5 and V is TRBV5-1; 11 bases are a match to TRBD2. CDR3 length: 14 amino acids. V was pared by 5 bases and J by 3 bases, with 3 bases of the junction left unmatched. Germline assignment: CDR1 SGHRS and CDR2 YFSETQ. CDR3 DNA sequence: TGCGCCAGCAGATTAGCGGGGGGGAAAGAGACCCAGTACTTC. Protein sequence: CASRLAGGKETQYF. Filled out from reference TRBV5-1 and TRBJ2-5, the complete variable domain reads KAGVTQTPRYLIKTRGQQVTLSCSPISGHRSVSWYQQTPGQGLQFLFEYFSETQRNKGNFPGRFSGRQFSNSRSEMNVSTLELGDSALYLCASRLAGGKETQYFGPGTRLLVL.

The rearrangement uses TRBV14 and TRBJ2-5; 7 bases line up with TRBD1. The CDR3 extends over 17 amino acids. Germline V gene sequence: CDR1 SGHDN, CDR2 FVKESK. J lost 3 bases, V lost 2 bases, and 12 bases had no gene match. The CDR3 sequence: CASSQRTPGQREETQYF. The CDR3 nucleotides are TGTGCCAGCAGCCAACGTACCCCGGGACAGCGAGAAGAGACCCAGTACTTC.